Listed here is a single T cell receptor (beta chain). Its antigen is unknown. From the 5' RACE reads, TCRdb called clonotypes with MiXCR, one entry per CDR3 protein. The sample lists approximately 410,000 distinct CDR3 sequences; around 18% were seen once. The sample belongs to a study of identical twins. Findings and caveats of the study: Invariant populations such as MAIT and iNKT cells could partly muddle zero-insertion analyses.

Trimming stripped 3 bases from V and 9 bases from J, with 15 bases between. The germline V gene has CDR1 LGHNA and CDR2 YSLEER. The CDR3 is 15 residues long. The clonotype was recovered from a man between 45 and 60 years old in good health. The genes are TRBV4-3 and TRBJ1-6; D might be TRBD1 (6 bases). Sequencing input: naive T cells sorted from blood. CDR3 DNA: TGCGCCAGCAGCCAGGCACAGGGTGTTACTTCACCCCTCCACTTT. This translates into CASSQAQGVTSPLHF.